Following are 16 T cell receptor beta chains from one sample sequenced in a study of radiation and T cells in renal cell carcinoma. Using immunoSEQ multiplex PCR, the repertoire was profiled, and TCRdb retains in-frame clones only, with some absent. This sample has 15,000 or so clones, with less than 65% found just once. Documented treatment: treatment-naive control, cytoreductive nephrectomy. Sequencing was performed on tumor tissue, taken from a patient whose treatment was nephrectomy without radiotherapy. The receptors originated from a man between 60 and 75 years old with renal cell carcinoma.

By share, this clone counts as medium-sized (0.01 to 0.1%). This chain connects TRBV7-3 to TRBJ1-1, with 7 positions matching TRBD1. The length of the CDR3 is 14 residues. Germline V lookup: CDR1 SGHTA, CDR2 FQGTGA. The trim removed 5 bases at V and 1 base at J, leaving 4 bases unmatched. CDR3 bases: TGTGCCAGCAGCGTGACAGGGAGGAACACTGAAGCTTTCTTT. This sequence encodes CASSVTGRNTEAFF.

For the CDR3, the DNA is TGCGCCAGCAGCCTAGGGACTAGCGTAGGGGCTATCACAGATACGCAGTATTTT. The encoded protein is CASSLGTSVGAITDTQYF. This rearrangement joins TRBV5-1 to TRBJ2-3; TRBD2 matches at 10 bases. The CDR3 has 18 amino acids. CDR1 is SGHRS, CDR2 YFSETQ, per germline. V shed 4 bases, J shed 2 bases, and the junction held 13 bases outside the gene matches.

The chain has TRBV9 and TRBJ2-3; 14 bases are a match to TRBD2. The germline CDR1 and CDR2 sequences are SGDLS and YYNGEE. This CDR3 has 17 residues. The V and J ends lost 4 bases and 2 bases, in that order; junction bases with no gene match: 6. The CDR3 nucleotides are TGTGCCAGCAGCCCGACTAGCGGGAGGGCCGACACAGATACGCAGTATTTT. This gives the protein CASSPTSGRADTDTQYF.

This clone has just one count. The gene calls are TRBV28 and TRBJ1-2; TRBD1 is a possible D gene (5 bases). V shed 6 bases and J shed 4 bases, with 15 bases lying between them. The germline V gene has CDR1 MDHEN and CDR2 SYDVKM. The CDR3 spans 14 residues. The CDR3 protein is CASSPQGGIYGYTF. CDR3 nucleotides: TGTGCCAGCAGCCCCCAGGGAGGGATCTATGGCTACACCTTC.

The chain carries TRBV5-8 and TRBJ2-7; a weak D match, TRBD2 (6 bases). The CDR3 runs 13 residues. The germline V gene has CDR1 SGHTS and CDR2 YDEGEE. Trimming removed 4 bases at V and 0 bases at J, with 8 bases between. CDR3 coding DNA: TGTGCCAGCAGCCCCGGGGGCTCCTACGAGCAGTACTTC. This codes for CASSPGGSYEQYF.

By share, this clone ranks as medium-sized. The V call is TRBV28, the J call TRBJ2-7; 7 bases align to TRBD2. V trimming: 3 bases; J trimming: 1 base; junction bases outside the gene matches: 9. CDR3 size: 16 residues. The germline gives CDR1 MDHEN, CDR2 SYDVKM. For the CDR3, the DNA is TGTGCCAGCAGTTTTGGGAGACTAGCACCATCCTACGAGCAGTACTTC. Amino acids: CASSFGRLAPSYEQYF. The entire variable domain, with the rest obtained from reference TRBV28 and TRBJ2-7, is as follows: DVKVTQSSRYLVKRTGEKVFLECVQDMDHENMFWYRQDPGLGLRLIYFSYDVKMKEKGDIPEGYSVSREKKERFSLILESASTNQTSMYLCASSFGRLAPSYEQYFGPGTRLTVT.

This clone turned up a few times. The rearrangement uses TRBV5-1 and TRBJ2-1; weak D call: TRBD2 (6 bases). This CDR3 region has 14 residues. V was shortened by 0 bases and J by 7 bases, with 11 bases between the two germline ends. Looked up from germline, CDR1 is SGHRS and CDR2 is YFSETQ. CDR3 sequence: CASSLASGLNEQFF. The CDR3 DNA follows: TGCGCCAGCAGCTTGGCTTCGGGACTTAATGAGCAGTTCTTC.

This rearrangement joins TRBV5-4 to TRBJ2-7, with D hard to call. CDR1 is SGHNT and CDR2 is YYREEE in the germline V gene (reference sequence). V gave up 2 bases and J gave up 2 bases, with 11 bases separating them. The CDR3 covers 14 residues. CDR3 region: CASSFPGLPYEQYF. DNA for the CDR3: TGTGCCAGCAGCTTTCCAGGCCTACCCTACGAGCAGTACTTC.

CDR3 amino acids: CASSQYEGGTEAFF. In DNA, the CDR3 is TGCGCCAGCAGCCAGTATGAGGGAGGGACTGAAGCTTTCTTT. The chain has TRBV4-1 and TRBJ1-1, with unresolved D. V lost 3 bases and J 5 bases, leaving 13 bases between the germline ends. In germline, CDR1 is MGHRA, CDR2 YSYEKL. The CDR3 is 14 residues long.

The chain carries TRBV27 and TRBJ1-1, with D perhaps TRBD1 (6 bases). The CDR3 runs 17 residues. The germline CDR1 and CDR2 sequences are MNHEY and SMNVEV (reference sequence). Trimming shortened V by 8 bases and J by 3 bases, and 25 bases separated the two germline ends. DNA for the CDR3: TGTGCCAGCGTCCCCTTGGGGCAGGGGATATTGGACACTGAAGCTTTCTTT. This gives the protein CASVPLGQGILDTEAFF.

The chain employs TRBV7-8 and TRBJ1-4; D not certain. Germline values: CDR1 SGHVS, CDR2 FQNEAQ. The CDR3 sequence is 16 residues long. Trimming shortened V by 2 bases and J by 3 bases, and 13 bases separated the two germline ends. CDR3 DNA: TGTGCCAGCAGCTTATCAGCTGTACGCCCTAATGAAAAACTGTTTTTT. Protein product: CASSLSAVRPNEKLFF.

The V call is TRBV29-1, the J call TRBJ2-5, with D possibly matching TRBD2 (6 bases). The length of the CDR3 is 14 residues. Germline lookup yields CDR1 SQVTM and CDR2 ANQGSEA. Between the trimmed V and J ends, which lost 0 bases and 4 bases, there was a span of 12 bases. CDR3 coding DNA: TGCAGCGTTGAAGATCGTAGGAGGGCAGAGACCCAGTACTTC. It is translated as CSVEDRRRAETQYF.

The CDR3 spells CASSLGWGETQYF. The CDR3 DNA reads as TGTGCCAGCAGCTTGGGGTGGGGAGAGACCCAGTACTTC. The chain joins TRBV5-8 to TRBJ2-5; D not certain. Per the germline V gene, CDR1 is SGHTS and CDR2 is YDEGEE. V was pared by 0 bases and J by 4 bases, with 7 bases between. The CDR3 covers 13 residues. Based on the CDR3 plus reference TRBV5-8 and TRBJ2-5, the full variable domain is EAGVTQSPTHLIKTRGQQATLRCSPISGHTSVYWYQQALGLGLQFLLWYDEGEERNRGNFPPRFSGRQFPNYSSELNVNALELEDSALYLCASSLGWGETQYFGPGTRLLVL.

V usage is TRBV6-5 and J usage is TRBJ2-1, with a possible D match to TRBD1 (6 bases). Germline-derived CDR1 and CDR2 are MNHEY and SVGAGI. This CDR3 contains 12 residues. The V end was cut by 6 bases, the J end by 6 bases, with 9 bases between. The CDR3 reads CASSGTPNEQFF. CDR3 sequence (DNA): TGTGCCAGCAGCGGGACACCCAATGAGCAGTTCTTC.

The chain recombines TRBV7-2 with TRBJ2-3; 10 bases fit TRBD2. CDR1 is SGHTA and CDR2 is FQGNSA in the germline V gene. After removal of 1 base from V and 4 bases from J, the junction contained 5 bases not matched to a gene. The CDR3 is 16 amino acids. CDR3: CASSLGLLAGSDTQYF. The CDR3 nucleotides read TGTGCCAGCAGCTTAGGATTACTAGCGGGGTCAGATACGCAGTATTTT.

CDR3 in amino acids: CASSPLEETQYF. The CDR3 DNA reads as TGTGCCAGCTCACCACTGGAAGAGACCCAGTACTTC. The chain employs TRBV18 and TRBJ2-5; D is uncertain. Germline assignment: CDR1 KGHSH and CDR2 LQKENI. The CDR3 covers 12 residues. The V end was cut by 1 base, the J end by 3 bases, with 3 bases between.